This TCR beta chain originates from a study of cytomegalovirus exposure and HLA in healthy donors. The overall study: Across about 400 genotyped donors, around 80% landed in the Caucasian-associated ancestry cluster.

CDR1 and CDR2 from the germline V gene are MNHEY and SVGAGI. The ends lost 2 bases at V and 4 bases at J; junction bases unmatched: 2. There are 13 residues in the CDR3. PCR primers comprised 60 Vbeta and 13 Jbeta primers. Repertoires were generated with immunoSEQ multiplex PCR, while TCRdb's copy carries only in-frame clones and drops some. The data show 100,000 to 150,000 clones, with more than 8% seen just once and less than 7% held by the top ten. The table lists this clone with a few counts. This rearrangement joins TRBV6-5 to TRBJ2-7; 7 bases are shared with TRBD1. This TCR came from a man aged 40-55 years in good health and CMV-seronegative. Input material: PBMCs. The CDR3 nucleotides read TGTGCCAGCAGTTACCGACAGGGTTACGAGCAGTACTTC. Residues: CASSYRQGYEQYF.